This T cell receptor beta chain was captured in a study of T cell repertoires in cytomegalovirus infection. Points from the study as a whole: Identification of carriers of CMV plus the relevant HLA was achieved through cumulative public TCR beta family frequency.

This clonotype was observed at least ten times. Its cognate antigen is unknown. A single record per CDR3 protein comes from TCRdb applying MiXCR to the reads. The repertoire holds approximately 190,000 distinct CDR3 sequences, with roughly 27% as singletons. The receptor comes from a human donor in good health (CMV status not recorded). Some clones in this sample may be carry-over from other donors' samples. The sample consisted of PBMCs.

The CDR3, as DNA: TGTGCCAGCAGCTTAGTATGGGGAATAAACGTGGTCGGGAATTCACCCCTCCACTTT. It translates to CASSLVWGINVVGNSPLHF. The chain has TRBV7-2 and TRBJ1-6; D ambiguous. Trimming shortened V by 1 base and J by 7 bases, and 23 bases separated the two germline ends. Germline CDR1 reads SGHTA; CDR2 reads FQGNSA. This CDR3 has 19 residues.